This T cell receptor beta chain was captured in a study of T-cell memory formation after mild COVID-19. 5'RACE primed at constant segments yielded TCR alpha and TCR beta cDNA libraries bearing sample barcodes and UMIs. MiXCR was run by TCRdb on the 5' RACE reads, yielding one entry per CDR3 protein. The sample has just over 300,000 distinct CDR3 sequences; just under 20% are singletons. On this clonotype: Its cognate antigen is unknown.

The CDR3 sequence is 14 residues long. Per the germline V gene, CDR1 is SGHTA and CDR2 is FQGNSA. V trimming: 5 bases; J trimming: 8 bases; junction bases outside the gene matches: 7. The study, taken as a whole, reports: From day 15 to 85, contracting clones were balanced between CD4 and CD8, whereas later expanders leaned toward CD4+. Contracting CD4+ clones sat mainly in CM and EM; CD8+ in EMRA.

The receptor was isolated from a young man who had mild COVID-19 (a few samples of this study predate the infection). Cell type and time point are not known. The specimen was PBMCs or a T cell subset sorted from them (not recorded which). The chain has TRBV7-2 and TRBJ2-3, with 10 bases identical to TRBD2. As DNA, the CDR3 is TGTGCCAGCAGCCCAAGACTAGCGGGCGGTACGCAGTATTTT. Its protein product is CASSPRLAGGTQYF. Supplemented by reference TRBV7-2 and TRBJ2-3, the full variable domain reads GAGVSQSPSNKVTEKGKDVELRCDPISGHTALYWYRQSLGQGLEFLIYFQGNSAPDKSGLPSDRFSAERTGGSVSTLTIQRTQQEDSAVYLCASSPRLAGGTQYFGPGTRLTVL.